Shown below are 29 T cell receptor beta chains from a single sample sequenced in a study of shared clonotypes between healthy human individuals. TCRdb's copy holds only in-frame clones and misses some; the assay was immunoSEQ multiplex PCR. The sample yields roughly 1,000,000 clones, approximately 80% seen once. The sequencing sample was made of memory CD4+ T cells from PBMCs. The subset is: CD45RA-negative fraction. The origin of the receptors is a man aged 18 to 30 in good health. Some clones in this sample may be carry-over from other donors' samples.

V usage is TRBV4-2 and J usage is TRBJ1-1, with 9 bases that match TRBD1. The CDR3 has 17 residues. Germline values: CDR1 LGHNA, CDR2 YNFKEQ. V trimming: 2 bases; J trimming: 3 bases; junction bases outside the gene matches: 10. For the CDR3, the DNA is TGTGCCAGCAGCCAACGGGAGGGACAGGGTACATACACTGAAGCTTTCTTT. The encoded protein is CASSQREGQGTYTEAFF.

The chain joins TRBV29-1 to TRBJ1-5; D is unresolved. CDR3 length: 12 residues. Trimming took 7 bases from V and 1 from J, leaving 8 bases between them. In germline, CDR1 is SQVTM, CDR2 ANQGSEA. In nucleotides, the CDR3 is TGCAGCGCCACACTCAGCAATCAGCCCCAGCATTTT. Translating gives CSATLSNQPQHF.

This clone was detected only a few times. The CDR3 loop is CASSSQTQGETFF. The DNA of the CDR3 is TGTGCCAGCAGCTCCCAAACACAGGGGGAGACTTTCTTT. The rearrangement links TRBV5-6 to TRBJ1-1; 8 bases line up with TRBD1. Germline CDR1 is SGHDT and CDR2 is YYEEEE. The CDR3 length is 13 residues. Germline trimming cut 3 bases from V and 12 bases from J; bases unmatched to any gene: 10.

CDR3 sequence (DNA): TGCGCCAGCAGCCAAGGGGGACAGGGGGCCGACGAGCAGTACTTC. Its translation: CASSQGGQGADEQYF. The chain employs TRBV4-1 and TRBJ2-7; 12 nucleotides match TRBD1. Germline V lookup: CDR1 MGHRA, CDR2 YSYEKL. This CDR3 is built from 15 residues. V dropped 1 base and J dropped 5; count of bases not matched to a gene: 3.

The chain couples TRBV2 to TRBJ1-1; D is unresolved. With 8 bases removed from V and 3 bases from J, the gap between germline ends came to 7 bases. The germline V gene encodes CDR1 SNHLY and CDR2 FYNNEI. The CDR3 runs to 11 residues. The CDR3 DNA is TGTGCCAGCGATCTATACACTGAAGCTTTCTTT. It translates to CASDLYTEAFF.

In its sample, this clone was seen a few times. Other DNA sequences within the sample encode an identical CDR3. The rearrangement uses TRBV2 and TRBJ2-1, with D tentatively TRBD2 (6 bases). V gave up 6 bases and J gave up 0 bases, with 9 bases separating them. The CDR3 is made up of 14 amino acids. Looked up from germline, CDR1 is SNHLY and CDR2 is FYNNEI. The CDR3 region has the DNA TGTGCCAGCAGGCGGGAAAGCTCCTACAATGAGCAGTTCTTC. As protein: CASRRESSYNEQFF. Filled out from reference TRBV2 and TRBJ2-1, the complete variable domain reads EPEVTQTPSHQVTQMGQEVILRCVPISNHLYFYWYRQILGQKVEFLVSFYNNEISEKSEIFDDQFSVERPDGSNFTLKIRSTKLEDSAMYFCASRRESSYNEQFFGPGTRLTVL.

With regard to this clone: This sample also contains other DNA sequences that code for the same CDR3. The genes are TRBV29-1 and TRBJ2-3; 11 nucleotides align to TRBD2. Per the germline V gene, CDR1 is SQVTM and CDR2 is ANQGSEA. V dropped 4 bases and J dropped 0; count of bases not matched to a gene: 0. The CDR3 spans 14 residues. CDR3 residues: CSVGTSGSTDTQYF. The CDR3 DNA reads TGCAGCGTTGGGACTAGCGGGAGCACAGATACGCAGTATTTT.

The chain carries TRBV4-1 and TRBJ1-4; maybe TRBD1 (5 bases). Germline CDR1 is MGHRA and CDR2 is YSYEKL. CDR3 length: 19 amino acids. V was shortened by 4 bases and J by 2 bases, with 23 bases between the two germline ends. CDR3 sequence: CASSRFFQGAPMTNEKLFF. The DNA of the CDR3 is TGCGCCAGCAGCCGATTTTTTCAGGGTGCTCCTATGACTAATGAAAAACTGTTTTTT.

The CDR3 DNA sequence: TGTGCCAGCACCTTCCTCGGTCGCTATGGCTACACCTTC. It yields the protein CASTFLGRYGYTF. The rearrangement links TRBV5-6 to TRBJ1-2; D gene ambiguous. In germline, CDR1 is SGHDT, CDR2 YYEEEE. The CDR3 has 13 amino acids. V lost 6 bases and J 4 bases, leaving 13 bases between the germline ends.

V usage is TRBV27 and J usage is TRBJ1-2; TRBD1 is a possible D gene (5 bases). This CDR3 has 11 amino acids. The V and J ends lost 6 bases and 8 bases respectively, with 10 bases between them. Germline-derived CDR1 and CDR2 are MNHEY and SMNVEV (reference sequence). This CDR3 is CASSFRGGYTF. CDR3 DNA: TGTGCCAGCAGCTTTCGGGGGGGCTACACCTTC.

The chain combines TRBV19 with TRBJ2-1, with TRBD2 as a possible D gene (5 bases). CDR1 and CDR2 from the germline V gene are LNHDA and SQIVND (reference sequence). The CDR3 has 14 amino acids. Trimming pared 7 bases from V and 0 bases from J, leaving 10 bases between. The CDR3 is CASNPRASYNEQFF. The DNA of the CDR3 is TGTGCCAGTAACCCGAGGGCCTCCTACAATGAGCAGTTCTTC.

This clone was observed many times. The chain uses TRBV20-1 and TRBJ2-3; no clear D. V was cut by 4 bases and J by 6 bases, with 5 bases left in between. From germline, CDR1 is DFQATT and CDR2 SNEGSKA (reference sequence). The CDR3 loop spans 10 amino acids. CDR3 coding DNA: TGCAGTGCTATGTACGATACGCAGTATTTT. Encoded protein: CSAMYDTQYF.

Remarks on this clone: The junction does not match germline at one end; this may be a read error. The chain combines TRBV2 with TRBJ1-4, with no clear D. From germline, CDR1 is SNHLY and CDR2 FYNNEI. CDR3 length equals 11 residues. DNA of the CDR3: TGTGCCAGCAGCGAAGCGGGGAAACTGTTTTTT. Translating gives CASSEAGKLFF.

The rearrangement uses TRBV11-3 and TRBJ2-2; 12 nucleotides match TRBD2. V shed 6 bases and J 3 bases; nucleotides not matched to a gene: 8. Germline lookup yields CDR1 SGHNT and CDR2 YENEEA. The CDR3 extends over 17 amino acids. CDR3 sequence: CASSPTSGRGDTGELFF. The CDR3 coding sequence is TGTGCCAGCAGTCCGACTAGCGGGAGAGGGGACACCGGGGAGCTGTTTTTT.

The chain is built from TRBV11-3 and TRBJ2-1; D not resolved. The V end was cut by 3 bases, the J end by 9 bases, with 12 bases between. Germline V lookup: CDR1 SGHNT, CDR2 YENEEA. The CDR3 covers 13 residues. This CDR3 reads CASSLVQWGEQFF. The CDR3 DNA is TGTGCCAGCAGCTTGGTACAATGGGGTGAGCAGTTCTTC.

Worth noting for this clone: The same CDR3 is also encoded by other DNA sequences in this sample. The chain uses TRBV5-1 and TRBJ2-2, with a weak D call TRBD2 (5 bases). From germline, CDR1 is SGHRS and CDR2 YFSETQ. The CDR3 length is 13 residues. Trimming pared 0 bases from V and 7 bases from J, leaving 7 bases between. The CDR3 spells CASSLVGSGELFF. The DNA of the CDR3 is TGCGCCAGCAGCTTGGTTGGGAGCGGGGAGCTGTTTTTT. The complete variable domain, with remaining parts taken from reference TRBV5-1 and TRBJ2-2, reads KAGVTQTPRYLIKTRGQQVTLSCSPISGHRSVSWYQQTPGQGLQFLFEYFSETQRNKGNFPGRFSGRQFSNSRSEMNVSTLELGDSALYLCASSLVGSGELFFGEGSRLTVL.

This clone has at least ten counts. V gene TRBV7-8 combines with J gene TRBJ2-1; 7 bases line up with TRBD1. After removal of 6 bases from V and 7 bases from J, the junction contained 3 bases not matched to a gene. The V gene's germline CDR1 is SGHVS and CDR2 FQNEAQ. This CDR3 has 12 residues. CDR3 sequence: CASRGRGNEQFF. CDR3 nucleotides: TGTGCCAGCAGAGGCAGGGGGAATGAGCAGTTCTTC.

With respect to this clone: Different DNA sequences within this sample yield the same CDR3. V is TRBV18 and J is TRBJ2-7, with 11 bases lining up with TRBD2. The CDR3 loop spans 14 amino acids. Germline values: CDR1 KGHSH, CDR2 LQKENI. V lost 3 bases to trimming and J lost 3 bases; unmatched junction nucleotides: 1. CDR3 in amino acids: CASSPGLAVYEQYF. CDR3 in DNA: TGTGCCAGCTCACCGGGACTAGCGGTCTACGAGCAGTACTTC.

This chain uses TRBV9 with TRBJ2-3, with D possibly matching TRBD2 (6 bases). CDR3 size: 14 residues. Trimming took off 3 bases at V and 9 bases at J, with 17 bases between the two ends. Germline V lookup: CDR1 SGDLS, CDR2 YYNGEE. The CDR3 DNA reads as TGTGCCAGCAGCGGAACCGGGAGTCAGCAAACGCAGTATTTT. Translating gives CASSGTGSQQTQYF. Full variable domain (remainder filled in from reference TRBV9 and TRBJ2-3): DSGVTQTPKHLITATGQRVTLRCSPRSGDLSVYWYQQSLDQGLQFLIQYYNGEERAKGNILERFSAQQFPDLHSELNLSSLELGDSALYFCASSGTGSQQTQYFGPGTRLTVL.

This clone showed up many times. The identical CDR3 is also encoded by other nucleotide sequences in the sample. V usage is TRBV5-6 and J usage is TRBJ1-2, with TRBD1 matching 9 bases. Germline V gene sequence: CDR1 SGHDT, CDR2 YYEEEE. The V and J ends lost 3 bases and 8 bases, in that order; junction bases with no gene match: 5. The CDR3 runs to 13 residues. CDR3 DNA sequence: TGTGCCAGCAGCTGGGGACAGGGTGGAGGCTACACCTTC. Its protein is CASSWGQGGGYTF. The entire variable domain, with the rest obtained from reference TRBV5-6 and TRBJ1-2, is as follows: DAGVTQSPTHLIKTRGQQVTLRCSPKSGHDTVSWYQQALGQGPQFIFQYYEEEERQRGNFPDRFSGHQFPNYSSELNVNALLLGDSALYLCASSWGQGGGYTFGSGTRLTVV.

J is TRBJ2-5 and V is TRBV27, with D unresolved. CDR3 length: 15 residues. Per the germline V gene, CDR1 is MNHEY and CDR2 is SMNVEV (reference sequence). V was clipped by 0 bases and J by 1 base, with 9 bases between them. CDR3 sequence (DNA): TGTGCCAGCAGTTTATCGTGGCAATCCCAAGAGACCCAGTACTTC. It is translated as CASSLSWQSQETQYF.

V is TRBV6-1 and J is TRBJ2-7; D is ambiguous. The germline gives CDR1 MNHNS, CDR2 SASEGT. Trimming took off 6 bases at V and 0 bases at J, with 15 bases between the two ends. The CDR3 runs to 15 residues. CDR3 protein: CASRDTPPSSYEQYF. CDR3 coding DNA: TGTGCCAGCAGGGATACCCCCCCCAGCTCCTACGAGCAGTACTTC.

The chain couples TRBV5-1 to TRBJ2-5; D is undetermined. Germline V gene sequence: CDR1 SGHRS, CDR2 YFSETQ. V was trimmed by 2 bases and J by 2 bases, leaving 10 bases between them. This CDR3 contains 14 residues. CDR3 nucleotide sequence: TGCGCCAGCAGCTTCGCGTTAAGTCAAGAGACCCAGTACTTC. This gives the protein CASSFALSQETQYF.

For the CDR3, the DNA is TGCGCCAGCGTTGGACTAGCGGGCGGCGAGACCCAGTACTTC. Protein sequence: CASVGLAGGETQYF. The V and J genes are TRBV5-1 and TRBJ2-5; 11 nucleotides match TRBD2. Germline V lookup: CDR1 SGHRS, CDR2 YFSETQ. The CDR3 spans 14 residues. The J segment lost 5 bases and the V segment lost 7 bases, leaving 7 bases of the junction unmatched. The variable domain in full, with the rest retrieved from reference TRBV5-1 and TRBJ2-5, is KAGVTQTPRYLIKTRGQQVTLSCSPISGHRSVSWYQQTPGQGLQFLFEYFSETQRNKGNFPGRFSGRQFSNSRSEMNVSTLELGDSALYLCASVGLAGGETQYFGPGTRLLVL.

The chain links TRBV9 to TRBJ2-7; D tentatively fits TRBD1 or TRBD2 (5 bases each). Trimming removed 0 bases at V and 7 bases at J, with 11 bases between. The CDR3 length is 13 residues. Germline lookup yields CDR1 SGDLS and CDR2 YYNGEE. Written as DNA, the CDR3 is TGTGCCAGCAGCGTAGCCTCGGGGCAAGAGCAGTACTTC. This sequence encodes CASSVASGQEQYF. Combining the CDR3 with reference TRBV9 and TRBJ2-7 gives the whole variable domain DSGVTQTPKHLITATGQRVTLRCSPRSGDLSVYWYQQSLDQGLQFLIQYYNGEERAKGNILERFSAQQFPDLHSELNLSSLELGDSALYFCASSVASGQEQYFGPGTRLTVT.

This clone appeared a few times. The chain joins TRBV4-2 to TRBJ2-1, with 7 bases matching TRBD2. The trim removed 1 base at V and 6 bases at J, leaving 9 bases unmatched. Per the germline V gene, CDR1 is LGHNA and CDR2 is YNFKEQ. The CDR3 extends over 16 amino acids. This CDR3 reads CASSQGGSLRVNEQFF. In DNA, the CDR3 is TGTGCCAGCAGCCAAGGCGGGAGCCTCCGGGTCAATGAGCAGTTCTTC.

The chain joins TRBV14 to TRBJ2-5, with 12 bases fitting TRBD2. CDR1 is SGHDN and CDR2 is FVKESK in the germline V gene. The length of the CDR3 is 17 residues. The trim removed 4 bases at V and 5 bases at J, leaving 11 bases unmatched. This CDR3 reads CASSRATTSGSGETQYF. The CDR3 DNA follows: TGTGCCAGCAGCCGAGCCACGACTAGCGGGAGCGGTGAGACCCAGTACTTC. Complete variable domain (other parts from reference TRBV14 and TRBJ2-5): EAGVTQFPSHSVIEKGQTVTLRCDPISGHDNLYWYRRVMGKEIKFLLHFVKESKQDESGMPNNRFLAERTGGTYSTLKVQPAELEDSGVYFCASSRATTSGSGETQYFGPGTRLLVL.

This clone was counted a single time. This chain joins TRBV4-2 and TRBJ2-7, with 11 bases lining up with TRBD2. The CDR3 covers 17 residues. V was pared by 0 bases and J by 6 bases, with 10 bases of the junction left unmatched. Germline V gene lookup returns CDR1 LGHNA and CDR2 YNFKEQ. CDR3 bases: TGTGCCAGCAGCCAAGATTTGCTAGCGGGAGGCCGGTTCGAGCAGTACTTC. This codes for CASSQDLLAGGRFEQYF.

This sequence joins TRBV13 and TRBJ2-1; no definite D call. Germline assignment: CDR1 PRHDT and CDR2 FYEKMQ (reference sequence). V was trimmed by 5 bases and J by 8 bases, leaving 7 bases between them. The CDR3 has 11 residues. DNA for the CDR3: TGTGCCAGCAGCAAATCGGATGAGCAGTTCTTC. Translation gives CASSKSDEQFF.